This T cell receptor beta chain was recovered during a study of PD-L1 blockade in urothelial cancer. About the research overall: From 0 to 3 prior chemotherapy regimens had been given to the patients.

Germline values: CDR1 SGHRS, CDR2 YFSETQ. The length of the CDR3 is 17 residues. V shed 0 bases and J 6 bases; nucleotides not matched to a gene: 10. TCRdb's table, derived via immunoSEQ multiplex PCR, lists solely in-frame clones and lacks some. In the table there are about 15,000 clones, roughly 90% of which are singletons. Samples spanned pretreatment and treatment, with 1 to 8 time points per patient. Sequenced material: PBMCs, taken around atezolizumab (anti-PD-L1) treatment. The receptor comes from a man aged 50-59 years with urothelial cancer. V and J are TRBV5-1 and TRBJ2-1, with 9 bases that match TRBD2. The CDR3: CASSLAGWTSARNEQFF. The CDR3 region has the DNA TGCGCCAGCAGCTTGGCTGGATGGACTAGCGCACGCAATGAGCAGTTCTTC.